The 6 T cell receptor beta chains presented below share a single source sample, sequenced in a study of spatial heterogeneity in lung cancer. No cognate antigen is known for these TCRs. Indicated time point: sample taken at primary tumor resection. The study's findings and limits: One measure, the expanded intratumoral alpha and beta TCR count, tracked tumor mutation counts.

TCRdb used MiXCR to reprocess the 5' RACE reads, holding one entry per CDR3 protein. The table includes approximately 7,000 distinct CDR3 sequences, around 13% detected once. This specimen consisted of lung tumor tissue, obtained at surgery. The receptors here all came from a male donor with early-stage non-small cell lung cancer.

Note on this clonotype: This beta chain came through as a stray read in a library set up for alpha chains, and its size says little. The chain recombines TRBV4-3 with TRBJ1-1; D gene unclear. The V gene's germline CDR1 is LGHNA and CDR2 YSLEER. The CDR3 loop spans 15 amino acids. V dropped 0 bases and J dropped 1 base, with 9 bases sitting between them. The CDR3 here is CASSQDRSENTEAFF. Written as DNA, the CDR3 is TGCGCCAGCAGCCAAGATAGGTCAGAGAACACTGAAGCTTTCTTT.

This clonotype occurred many times. This beta chain is off target for a library built for alpha chains, so its abundance means little. CDR3 loop: CSARPPTGKNTEAFF. DNA for the CDR3: TGCAGTGCTAGACCCCCGACAGGCAAGAACACTGAAGCTTTCTTT. The rearrangement uses TRBV20-1 and TRBJ1-1, with a possible D match to TRBD1 (6 bases). This CDR3 comprises 15 residues. Trimming removed 2 bases from V and 1 base from J, with 14 bases in between. CDR1 DFQATT and CDR2 SNEGSKA come from the germline V gene (reference sequence).

This clonotype occurred many times. The size of this beta chain means little, since it is a stray read in a library made for alpha chains. The chain is built from TRBV2 and TRBJ1-5; 9 bases line up with TRBD1. The CDR3 spans 15 residues. V trimming: 6 bases; J trimming: 1 base; junction bases outside the gene matches: 4. CDR1 and CDR2 (germline): SNHLY, FYNNEI. This chain's CDR3 is CASRSGQGSNQPQHF. CDR3 DNA sequence: TGTGCCAGCAGGTCGGGACAGGGAAGCAATCAGCCCCAGCATTTT.

This clonotype was seen at least ten times. Found in a library prepared for alpha chains, this beta chain is an off-target read, and its abundance has little meaning. V usage is TRBV29-1 and J usage is TRBJ1-1; D unresolved. The ends were cut back, 4 bases at V and 6 bases at J, with 6 bases in the middle. Per germline, CDR1 SQVTM and CDR2 ANQGSEA. The length of the CDR3 is 10 residues. The DNA for the CDR3 is TGCAGCGTTGTTACTCCTGAAGCTTTCTTT. The encoded protein is CSVVTPEAFF.

This clonotype was counted at least ten times. The size of this beta chain means little, since it is a stray read in a library made for alpha chains. The chain combines TRBV6-6 with TRBJ1-4; no definite D call. V was clipped by 7 bases and J by 6 bases, with 15 bases between them. This CDR3 spans 14 amino acids. Per germline, CDR1 MNHNY and CDR2 SVGAGI (reference sequence). The CDR3 DNA is TGTGCCAGCACCCGGGAGGGAGGTTATGAAAAACTGTTTTTT. This codes for CASTREGGYEKLFF.

This clonotype counts as medium-sized. Since the library was made to target alpha chains, this beta chain is a stray read and its abundance is not meaningful. The chain couples TRBV20-1 to TRBJ1-2, with 8 bases fitting TRBD1. CDR3 length: 13 residues. Germline-derived CDR1 and CDR2 are DFQATT and SNEGSKA (reference sequence). After removal of 3 bases from V and 5 bases from J, the junction contained 5 bases not matched to a gene. Here the CDR3 reads CSASPGTGYGYTF. The CDR3 DNA is TGCAGTGCTAGCCCCGGGACAGGATATGGCTACACCTTC.